The 26 T cell receptor beta chains listed next were all sequenced from one sample in a study of T cell changes during pregnancy in multiple sclerosis. The repertoire was sequenced with immunoSEQ multiplex PCR; TCRdb's copy has only in-frame clones and lacks some. The table records approximately 25,000 clones, approximately 86% of them present only once. The sequencing here drew on CD8+ T cells from peripheral blood mononuclear cells, taken in the first trimester of pregnancy. The receptors were sampled from a female donor in good health, enrolled as a control in a pregnancy study.

The chain combines TRBV11-2 with TRBJ2-7, with a weak D call TRBD1 (6 bases). The CDR3 is 15 amino acids. Trimming shortened V by 4 bases and J by 0 bases, and 13 bases separated the two germline ends. CDR1 and CDR2 from the germline V gene are SGHAT and FQNNGV. DNA for the CDR3: TGTGCCAGCAGCTCCCACAGGGCCAGCTCCTACGAGCAGTACTTC. Its translation is CASSSHRASSYEQYF.

The gene calls are TRBV30 and TRBJ2-5; 8 positions match TRBD2. V trimming: 3 bases; J trimming: 4 bases; junction bases outside the gene matches: 10. The CDR3 spans 15 residues. From germline, CDR1 is GTSNPN and CDR2 SVGIG (reference sequence). In DNA form, the CDR3 reads TGTGCCTGGAGCTCTAGCGGGCTGGCGGTAGAGACCCAGTACTTC. It codes for CAWSSSGLAVETQYF.

The table lists this clone with a count of one. J is TRBJ1-6 and V is TRBV9; D not certain. Trimming left V 6 bases short and J 0 bases short, with 22 bases between. Germline loops: CDR1 SGDLS, CDR2 YYNGEE. The CDR3 consists of 19 residues. CDR3 protein: CASILSSLALSSYNSPLHF. In DNA form, the CDR3 reads TGTGCCAGCATTCTTAGCTCCCTGGCCTTGAGCTCCTATAATTCACCCCTCCACTTT.

This rearrangement joins TRBV15 to TRBJ2-3; D gene unclear. The germline V and J ends were trimmed by 4 bases and 2 bases, with 7 bases remaining between them. Germline CDR1 is LNHNV and CDR2 is YYDKDF (reference sequence). The CDR3 extends over 13 amino acids. The CDR3 is CATSISPTDTQYF. Here the CDR3 DNA reads TGTGCCACCAGCATTAGTCCCACAGATACGCAGTATTTT.

The genes are TRBV28 and TRBJ1-5; the match to TRBD1 covers 12 bases. CDR3 length: 16 residues. Germline values: CDR1 MDHEN, CDR2 SYDVKM. The V gene end was trimmed by 4 bases and the J gene end by 5 bases; junction bases not matched to a gene: 6. The chain's CDR3 is CASSSRGTGGHQPQHF. The CDR3 coding sequence is TGTGCCAGCAGTTCACGGGGGACAGGGGGCCATCAGCCCCAGCATTTT.

Points on this clone: This sample also contains other DNA sequences that code for the same CDR3. The chain uses TRBV27 and TRBJ1-2; D is unclear. V gave up 6 bases and J gave up 8 bases, with 10 bases separating them. Germline CDR1 and CDR2: MNHEY and SMNVEV (reference sequence). The CDR3 runs 11 residues. The CDR3, as DNA: TGTGCCAGCAGGGATCCAGGAGGCTACACCTTC. This translates into CASRDPGGYTF.

The rearrangement uses TRBV6-1 and TRBJ1-3, with D maybe TRBD1 (6 bases). Germline V gene data show CDR1 as MNHNS and CDR2 as SASEGT. CDR3 length equals 13 residues. V lost 5 bases to trimming and J lost 5 bases, with 10 bases between them. The chain's CDR3 is CASSWDTRNTIYF. In DNA form, the CDR3 reads TGTGCCAGCAGTTGGGACACGAGAAACACCATATATTTT.

The chain employs TRBV11-1 and TRBJ2-5, with D unclear. Germline lookup yields CDR1 SGHAT and CDR2 FQDESV (reference sequence). The CDR3 totals 15 residues. Trimming took off 5 bases at V and 5 bases at J, with 18 bases between the two ends. This chain's CDR3 is CASSVVRTPRETQYF. CDR3 sequence (DNA): TGTGCCAGCAGCGTAGTGAGAACCCCACGGGAGACCCAGTACTTC.

The V and J genes are TRBV29-1 and TRBJ2-2; 7 nucleotides agree with TRBD2. The CDR3 contains 16 residues. V was clipped by 1 base and J by 6 bases; unmatched bases: 11. CDR1 and CDR2 (germline): SQVTM, ANQGSEA. The CDR3 spells CSVEGFEGGKAGELFF. CDR3 DNA sequence: TGCAGCGTTGAAGGATTCGAGGGAGGGAAGGCCGGGGAGCTGTTTTTT.

CDR3 DNA: TGTGCCAGCAGCTCCTTGACAGGGCTTAACTATGGCTACACCTTC. Protein product: CASSSLTGLNYGYTF. V and J are TRBV7-2 and TRBJ1-2, with 7 bases fitting TRBD1. The V gene's germline CDR1 is SGHTA and CDR2 FQGNSA. The J segment lost 1 base and the V segment lost 4 bases, leaving 6 bases of the junction unmatched. The CDR3 runs 15 residues.

The J gene is TRBJ1-1, the V gene TRBV5-1; the D gene is possibly TRBD1 (5 bases). Per the germline V gene, CDR1 is SGHRS and CDR2 is YFSETQ. The CDR3 runs to 15 residues. V lost 5 bases and J lost 6, with 20 bases in between. In DNA form, the CDR3 reads TGCGCCAGCAGTATTTTAGGGGCGCAAGGTCCTGAAGCTTTCTTT. Its translation is CASSILGAQGPEAFF.

This chain connects TRBV12-5 to TRBJ1-1; 9 positions match TRBD1. In germline, CDR1 is LGHNT, CDR2 FRNRAP. After removal of 2 bases from V and 2 bases from J, the junction contained 6 bases not matched to a gene. The CDR3 is 16 amino acids. The CDR3 nucleotides are TGTGCTAGTGGTTTGTCCCACAGGGGGCCTAACACTGAAGCTTTCTTT. It codes for CASGLSHRGPNTEAFF.

The rearrangement uses TRBV9 and TRBJ2-1; D may be TRBD2 (6 bases). The CDR3 runs to 17 residues. V was clipped by 0 bases and J by 6 bases, with 19 bases between them. Germline V gene data show CDR1 as SGDLS and CDR2 as YYNGEE. DNA of the CDR3: TGTGCCAGCAGCGTAGCCTTCATAGCGGCGGCCGGCAATGAGCAGTTCTTC. Encoded protein: CASSVAFIAAAGNEQFF.

The chain uses TRBV28 and TRBJ2-2, with TRBD1 as a possible D gene (6 bases). The CDR3 is 15 amino acids. V lost 5 bases, J lost 3 bases, and 13 bases lay in between. CDR1 is MDHEN, CDR2 SYDVKM, per germline. In nucleotides, the CDR3 is TGTGCCAGCAGTATCCGGGACAATTACACCGGGGAGCTGTTTTTT. The encoded protein is CASSIRDNYTGELFF. Full variable domain (rest looked up from reference TRBV28 and TRBJ2-2): DVKVTQSSRYLVKRTGEKVFLECVQDMDHENMFWYRQDPGLGLRLIYFSYDVKMKEKGDIPEGYSVSREKKERFSLILESASTNQTSMYLCASSIRDNYTGELFFGEGSRLTVL.

The J gene is TRBJ1-3, the V gene TRBV28; the D is unclear. The ends were cut back, 4 bases at V and 4 bases at J, with 17 bases in the middle. Germline assignment: CDR1 MDHEN and CDR2 SYDVKM. The CDR3 length is 16 residues. CDR3 in DNA: TGTGCCAGCAGTTCAACGACGGAGGCTAGAGGAAACACCATATATTTT. Translated, it gives CASSSTTEARGNTIYF.

The chain links TRBV7-2 to TRBJ2-2; a weak D match, TRBD1 (5 bases). Trimming left V 5 bases short and J 0 bases short, with 10 bases between. Germline V gene data show CDR1 as SGHTA and CDR2 as FQGNSA. This CDR3 comprises 15 residues. The CDR3 is CASSVRGSNTGELFF. As DNA, the CDR3 is TGTGCCAGCAGCGTTAGGGGTTCGAACACCGGGGAGCTGTTTTTT.

The J gene is TRBJ1-5, the V gene TRBV28; D is unclear. The CDR3 has 14 residues. CDR1 and CDR2 from the germline V gene are MDHEN and SYDVKM. V was trimmed by 6 bases and J by 9 bases, leaving 18 bases between them. The CDR3 sequence is CASSFQTGHGPQHF. The CDR3 coding sequence is TGTGCCAGCAGCTTTCAAACGGGTCACGGGCCCCAGCATTTT.

The chain uses TRBV27 and TRBJ2-5, with D perhaps TRBD2 (6 bases). Germline V lookup: CDR1 MNHEY, CDR2 SMNVEV (reference sequence). The CDR3 length is 15 residues. V was shortened by 2 bases and J by 4 bases, with 14 bases between the two germline ends. The chain's CDR3 is CASSLMEAGGETQYF. The CDR3 DNA follows: TGTGCCAGCAGTTTAATGGAAGCCGGGGGAGAGACCCAGTACTTC.

The chain has TRBV4-3 and TRBJ2-5, with 8 bases aligning to TRBD1. The V gene end was trimmed by 1 base and the J gene end by 3 bases; junction bases not matched to a gene: 7. Germline lookup yields CDR1 LGHNA and CDR2 YSLEER. The CDR3 covers 16 residues. In nucleotides, the CDR3 is TGCGCCAGCAGCCAAGGGGTCAGGGGGCCAAAAGAGACCCAGTACTTC. Protein sequence: CASSQGVRGPKETQYF.

The chain is built from TRBV5-1 and TRBJ2-7; TRBD2 matches at 8 bases. The CDR3 is 14 amino acids. The junction had 5 bases not matched to a gene; V was cut back by 4 bases and J by 2 bases. The germline V gene has CDR1 SGHRS and CDR2 YFSETQ. The CDR3 loop is CASSPQAGAYEQYF. The CDR3 DNA reads TGCGCCAGCAGCCCCCAAGCGGGAGCCTACGAGCAGTACTTC.

Here the CDR3 reads CASRQGQGDYGYTF. The CDR3 DNA is TGTGCCAGCAGGCAGGGACAGGGCGACTATGGCTACACCTTC. V gene TRBV5-6 combines with J gene TRBJ1-2; the match to TRBD1 covers 9 bases. The ends lost 5 bases at V and 3 bases at J; junction bases unmatched: 5. Germline V gene lookup returns CDR1 SGHDT and CDR2 YYEEEE. CDR3 length: 14 residues. The complete variable domain, with remaining parts taken from reference TRBV5-6 and TRBJ1-2, reads DAGVTQSPTHLIKTRGQQVTLRCSPKSGHDTVSWYQQALGQGPQFIFQYYEEEERQRGNFPDRFSGHQFPNYSSELNVNALLLGDSALYLCASRQGQGDYGYTFGSGTRLTVV.

The chain recombines TRBV27 with TRBJ2-1, with D possibly TRBD1 on 6 matching bases. CDR3 length: 15 amino acids. V was pared by 5 bases and J by 0 bases, with 11 bases between. Germline CDR1 MNHEY, CDR2 SMNVEV (reference sequence). The CDR3 sequence: CASSEQGISYNEQFF. For the CDR3, the DNA is TGTGCCAGCAGTGAACAGGGAATCTCCTACAATGAGCAGTTCTTC.

The V and J genes are TRBV7-6 and TRBJ2-5, with TRBD1 matching 7 bases. V lost 0 bases to trimming and J lost 0 bases; unmatched junction nucleotides: 4. CDR3 length: 16 amino acids. Germline CDR1 reads SGHVS; CDR2 reads FNYEAQ. DNA for the CDR3: TGTGCCAGCAGCTTAGCCGGGACAGCAAACCAAGAGACCCAGTACTTC. It codes for CASSLAGTANQETQYF.

The CDR3 region has the DNA TGTGCCAGCAGTTTGTCGATAGGGACAGCTAAAGAGACCCAGTACTTC. Translation gives CASSLSIGTAKETQYF. V gene TRBV27 combines with J gene TRBJ2-5, with 7 nucleotides matching TRBD1. Germline loops: CDR1 MNHEY, CDR2 SMNVEV (reference sequence). This CDR3 is built from 16 residues. Losses at the gene ends were 3 bases for V and 3 bases for J; bases not matched to a gene: 10.

The chain employs TRBV7-8 and TRBJ2-3, with 12 positions matching TRBD2. CDR1 is SGHVS, CDR2 FQNEAQ, per germline. Trimming removed 5 bases from V and 0 bases from J; junction bases left unmatched: 3. This CDR3 comprises 16 residues. CDR3 amino acids: CASSPLAGGSTDTQYF. The CDR3 DNA reads TGTGCCAGCAGCCCGCTAGCGGGGGGGAGCACAGATACGCAGTATTTT.

The chain joins TRBV2 to TRBJ2-4; 7 bases are shared with TRBD2. The length of the CDR3 is 15 residues. The ends lost 3 bases at V and 7 bases at J; junction bases unmatched: 9. CDR1 is SNHLY, CDR2 FYNNEI, per germline. The DNA for the CDR3 is TGTGCCAGCAGTGATTTTGCGGGAGCAGGTAACATTCAGTACTTC. Translating it yields CASSDFAGAGNIQYF.